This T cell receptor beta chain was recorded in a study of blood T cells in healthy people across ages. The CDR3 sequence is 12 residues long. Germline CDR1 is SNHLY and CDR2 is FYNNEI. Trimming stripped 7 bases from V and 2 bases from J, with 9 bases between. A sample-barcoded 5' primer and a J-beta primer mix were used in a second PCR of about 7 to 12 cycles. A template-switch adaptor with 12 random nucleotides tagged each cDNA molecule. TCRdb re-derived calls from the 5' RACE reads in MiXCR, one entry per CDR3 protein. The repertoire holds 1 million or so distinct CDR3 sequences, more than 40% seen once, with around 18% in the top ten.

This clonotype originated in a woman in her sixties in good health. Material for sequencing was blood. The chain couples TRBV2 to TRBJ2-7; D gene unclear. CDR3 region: CASTRQAYEQYF. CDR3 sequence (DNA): TGTGCCAGCACCCGGCAGGCCTACGAGCAGTACTTC.